One sample yielded the 5 T cell receptor beta chains listed below, sequenced in a study of shared clonotypes between healthy human individuals. This table comes from immunoSEQ multiplex PCR, and its TCRdb copy is limited to in-frame clones, with some not included. The repertoire consists of under 2,000,000 clones, with about 95% occurring once and the leading ten covering 1.2%. The naive CD8 population came from CD45RO-negative cells selected for CCR7, without terminally differentiated effector memory CD45RA+ cells. Sample: naive CD8+ T cells sorted from blood. The receptor source for this set is a young man in good health.

The rearrangement joins TRBV7-8 to TRBJ2-1, with TRBD1 matching 10 bases. Germline assignment: CDR1 SGHVS and CDR2 FQNEAQ. After removal of 0 bases from V and 3 bases from J, the junction contained 8 bases not matched to a gene. The CDR3 is made up of 18 amino acids. CDR3 coding DNA: TGTGCCAGCAGCTTAGCCGCCGGACAGGGGGTATACTACAATGAGCAGTTCTTC. Translated, it gives CASSLAAGQGVYYNEQFF.

The V gene is TRBV5-6, the J gene TRBJ2-5, with 7 positions matching TRBD2. After removal of 3 bases from V and 3 bases from J, the junction contained 5 bases not matched to a gene. CDR3 length: 14 residues. Per germline, CDR1 SGHDT and CDR2 YYEEEE. CDR3 in DNA: TGTGCCAGCAGCTATACTGGACTAGAAGAGACCCAGTACTTC. Protein product: CASSYTGLEETQYF.

The chain uses TRBV5-6 and TRBJ2-3; 12 bases align to TRBD2. The CDR3 spans 16 residues. The V segment lost 5 bases and the J segment 4 bases; nucleotides outside the gene matches: 8. CDR1 is SGHDT, CDR2 YYEEEE, per germline. CDR3 nucleotide sequence: TGTGCCAGCAGTGCCTCGGGACTAGCGGGCTCAGATACGCAGTATTTT. Its translation is CASSASGLAGSDTQYF.

This chain uses TRBV4-3 with TRBJ2-7; 9 nucleotides agree with TRBD2. This CDR3 has 15 residues. CDR1 LGHNA and CDR2 YSLEER come from the germline V gene. With 4 bases clipped from V and 4 bases from J, the junction kept 8 bases outside the gene matches. This chain's CDR3 is CASSPFSGSQYEQYF. The CDR3 nucleotides read TGCGCCAGCAGCCCCTTTAGCGGGAGTCAATACGAGCAGTACTTC.

The gene calls are TRBV4-1 and TRBJ2-1, with D possibly being TRBD1 or TRBD2 (5 bases each). Trimming pared 1 base from V and 9 bases from J, leaving 7 bases between. This CDR3 contains 12 residues. Per germline, CDR1 MGHRA and CDR2 YSYEKL. CDR3 DNA sequence: TGCGCCAGCAGCCAAGCGGGGCGTGAGCAGTTCTTC. Translated, it gives CASSQAGREQFF.